The subject of this entry is one T cell receptor (beta chain). This clone was recorded a few times. This receptor's antigen is unknown. No clone much larger than this one lies a single base away; base qualities are absent. Collaborating institutions collected whole blood in K2EDTA tubes following their own protocols. Collaborator samples were shipped for TCRbeta analysis as frozen whole blood, isolated PBMCs, or DNA extracted from either sample type. The data are from a study of blood T cell repertoires in COVID-19 (TCRdb year 2020). Regarding the research as a whole: Samples from collaborators originated in the United States, Italy and Spain and spanned both the acute and convalescent phases of COVID-19. The sample metadata nearly always contained a de-identified subject ID, COVID-19 status, age in years and sex. The repertoires were released in a freely available public database intended as a resource for research on the immune response to SARS-CoV-2. The material from the prospective study consisted of cDNA or gDNA derived from T cells, B-cell-depleted T cells, or PBMCs. Subjects who had been exposed to COVID-19, were actively infected with it, or had recovered from it provided the deeply sampled blood TCRbeta repertoires that made up the dataset. Samples were obtained from the ongoing ImmuneRACE study (first 160 participants) and from over a thousand subjects provided by 6 global collaborators. Where available, HLA class I and class II types were obtained from metadata supplied by the sample provider rather than from assay-based typing.

The CDR3 covers 16 residues, taking in both the cysteine and the phenylalanine. Only the CDR3 region is kept as DNA, spanning 48 bases read in frame from base 1. Reading the germline V gene gives CDR1 SGHVS and CDR2 FQNEAQ. Here V drops 5 bases and J drops 6 bases, and the junction holds 14 bases not matched to any gene. TCRbeta CDR3 regions were amplified from genomic DNA using the immunoSEQ Assay, a bias-controlled multiplex PCR. As for the original processing: Nucleated cell counts per sample were estimated from amplification of reference gene primers within the assay. To quantify the absolute abundance of each unique TCRbeta CDR3 rearrangement, sequence reads were collapsed and filtered. For each sample, productive Simpson clonality was calculated by taking the square root of Simpson's diversity index across productive rearrangements. TCRdb took this table from immuneACCESS and kept in-frame rearrangements with V and J called. Such tables lack part of the clones; where checked against another copy, unresolved V genes explain under half of the gap, and the rest is unexplained. For V, J and clone size, that table is used; D and trimming come from the DNA. The sample contains roughly 140,000 clones, roughly 88% of them found a single time. Around 7.2% of the sample rests with the top ten.

The investigation overall reported the following: The amount of clinical and demographic metadata varied by source and participant and was provided uncurated.

Rearrangement joined TRBV7-8 to TRBJ2-3, and TRBD2 matches 7 of the central bases. Sequencing input: peripheral blood. The source of this sequence is a woman between 50 and 59 years old in a cohort sampled during active or convalescent COVID-19. Here is the DNA: TGTGCCAGCAGCCTGGGGTTGGCGGGGGAGGCGGATACGCAGTATTTT. Its translation is CASSLGLAGEADTQYF.